This T cell receptor beta chain was recorded in a study of cytomegalovirus exposure and HLA in healthy donors. Study-level findings and limits: CMV serostatus was the only recorded immune exposure for donors. It was confirmed in vitro that a few of the CMV-associated chains were specific for CMV antigens.

The CDR3 is 14 residues long. Trimming cost V 3 bases and J 4 bases; bases outside gene matches: 5. The germline V gene has CDR1 SQVTM and CDR2 ANQGSEA. This clone has a single count. The antigen remains undetermined. The PCR contained 60 Vbeta and 13 Jbeta primers. Profiling relied on immunoSEQ multiplex PCR, and the TCRdb table lists in-frame clones only, not all of them. The sample comprises just under 65,000 clones, over 75% of which are singletons, and almost 4.5% rests with the top ten. Specimen: PBMCs. The chain joins TRBV29-1 to TRBJ2-1; TRBD2 agrees at 8 bases. The clonotype was recovered from a woman between 25 and 40 years old in good health and CMV-seronegative. CDR3 DNA: TGCAGCGTTGACGCTTCGGGAGGGTACAATGAGCAGTTCTTC. This sequence encodes CSVDASGGYNEQFF.